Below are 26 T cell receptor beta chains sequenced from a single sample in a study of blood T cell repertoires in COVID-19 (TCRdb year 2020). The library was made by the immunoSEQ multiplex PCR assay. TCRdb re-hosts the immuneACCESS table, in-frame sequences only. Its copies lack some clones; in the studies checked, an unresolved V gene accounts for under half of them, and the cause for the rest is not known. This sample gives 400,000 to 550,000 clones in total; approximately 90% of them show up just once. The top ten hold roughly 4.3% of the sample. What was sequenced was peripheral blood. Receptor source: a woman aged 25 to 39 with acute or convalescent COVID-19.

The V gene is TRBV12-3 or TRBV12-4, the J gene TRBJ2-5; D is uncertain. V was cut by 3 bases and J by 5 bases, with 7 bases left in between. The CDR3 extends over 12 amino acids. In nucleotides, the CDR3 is TGTGCCAGCAGTTTTGAGTATGAGACCCAGTACTTC. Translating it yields CASSFEYETQYF.

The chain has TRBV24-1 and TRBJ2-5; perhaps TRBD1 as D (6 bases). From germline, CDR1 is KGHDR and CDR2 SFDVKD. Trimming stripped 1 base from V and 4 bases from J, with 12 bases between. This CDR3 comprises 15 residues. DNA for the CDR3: TGTGCCACCAGTGATTTAGGGACCAGGGGAGAGACCCAGTACTTC. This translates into CATSDLGTRGETQYF.

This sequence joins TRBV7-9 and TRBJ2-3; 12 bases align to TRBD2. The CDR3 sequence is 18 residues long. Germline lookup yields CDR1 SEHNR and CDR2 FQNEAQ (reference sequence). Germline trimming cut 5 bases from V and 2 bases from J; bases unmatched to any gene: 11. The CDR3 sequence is CASSTTNLAGGTTDTQYF. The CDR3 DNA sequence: TGTGCCAGCAGCACCACAAACCTAGCGGGGGGGACCACAGATACGCAGTATTTT.

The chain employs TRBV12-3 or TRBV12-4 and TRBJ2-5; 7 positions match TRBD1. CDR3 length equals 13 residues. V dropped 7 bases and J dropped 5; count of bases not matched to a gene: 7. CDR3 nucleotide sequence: TGTGCCAGCACTCCAGGGGGTCTGGAGACCCAGTACTTC. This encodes CASTPGGLETQYF.

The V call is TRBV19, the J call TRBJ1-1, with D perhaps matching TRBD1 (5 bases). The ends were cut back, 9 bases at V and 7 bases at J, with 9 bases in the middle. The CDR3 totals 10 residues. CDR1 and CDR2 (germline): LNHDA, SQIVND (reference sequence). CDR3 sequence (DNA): TGTGCCAGAGACAGTGTTGAAGCTTTCTTT. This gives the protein CARDSVEAFF.

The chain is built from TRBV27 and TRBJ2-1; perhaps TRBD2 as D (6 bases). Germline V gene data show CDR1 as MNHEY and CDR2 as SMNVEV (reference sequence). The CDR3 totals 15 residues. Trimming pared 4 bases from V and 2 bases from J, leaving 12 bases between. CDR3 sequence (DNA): TGTGCCAGCAGTTCCCGGTGGGAGGCCTACAATGAGCAGTTCTTC. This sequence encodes CASSSRWEAYNEQFF.

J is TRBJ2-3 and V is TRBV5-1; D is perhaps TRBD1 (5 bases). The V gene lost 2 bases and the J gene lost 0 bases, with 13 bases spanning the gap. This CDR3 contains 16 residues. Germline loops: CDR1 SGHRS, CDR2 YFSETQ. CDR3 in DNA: TGCGCCAGCAGCTTCGACAGCCGCTTGAGCACAGATACGCAGTATTTT. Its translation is CASSFDSRLSTDTQYF.

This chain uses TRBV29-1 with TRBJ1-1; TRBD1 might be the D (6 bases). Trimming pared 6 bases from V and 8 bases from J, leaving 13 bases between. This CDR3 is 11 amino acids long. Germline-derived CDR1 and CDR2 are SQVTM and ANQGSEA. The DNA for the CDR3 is TGCAGCGTAGGGACACCAAAAGAAGCTTTCTTT. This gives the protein CSVGTPKEAFF.

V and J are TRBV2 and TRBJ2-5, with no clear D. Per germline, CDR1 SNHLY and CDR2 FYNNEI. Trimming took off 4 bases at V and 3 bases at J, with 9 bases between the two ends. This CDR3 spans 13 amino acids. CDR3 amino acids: CASSVSLKETQYF. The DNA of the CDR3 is TGTGCCAGCAGTGTATCCCTTAAAGAGACCCAGTACTTC. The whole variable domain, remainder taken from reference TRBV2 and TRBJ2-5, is EPEVTQTPSHQVTQMGQEVILRCVPISNHLYFYWYRQILGQKVEFLVSFYNNEISEKSEIFDDQFSVERPDGSNFTLKIRSTKLEDSAMYFCASSVSLKETQYFGPGTRLLVL.

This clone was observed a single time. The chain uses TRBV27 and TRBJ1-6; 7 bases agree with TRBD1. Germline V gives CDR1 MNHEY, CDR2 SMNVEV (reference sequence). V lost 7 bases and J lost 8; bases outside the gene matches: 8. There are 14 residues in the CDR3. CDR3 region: CASTTYRGDSPLHF. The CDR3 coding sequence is TGTGCCAGCACAACGTACAGGGGTGATTCACCCCTCCACTTT.

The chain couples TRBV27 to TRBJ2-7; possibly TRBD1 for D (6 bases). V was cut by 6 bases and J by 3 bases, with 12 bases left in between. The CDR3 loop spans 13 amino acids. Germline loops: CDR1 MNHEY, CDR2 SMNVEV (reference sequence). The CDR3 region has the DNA TGTGCCAGCAGACCACAGGACAGCTACGAGCAGTACTTC. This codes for CASRPQDSYEQYF.

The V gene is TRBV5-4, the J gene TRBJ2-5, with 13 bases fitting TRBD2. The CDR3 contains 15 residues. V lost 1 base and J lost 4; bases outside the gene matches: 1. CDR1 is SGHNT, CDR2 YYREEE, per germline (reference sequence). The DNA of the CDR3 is TGTGCCAGCAGCTTGAGGACTAGCGGGGGAGAGACCCAGTACTTC. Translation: CASSLRTSGGETQYF.

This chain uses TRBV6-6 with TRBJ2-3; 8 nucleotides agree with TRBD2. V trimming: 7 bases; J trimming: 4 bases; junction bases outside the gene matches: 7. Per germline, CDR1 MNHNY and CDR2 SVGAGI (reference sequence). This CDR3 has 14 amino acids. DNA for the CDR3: TGTGCCAGCATGCTCGGGGGGGCCTCAGATACGCAGTATTTT. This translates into CASMLGGASDTQYF.

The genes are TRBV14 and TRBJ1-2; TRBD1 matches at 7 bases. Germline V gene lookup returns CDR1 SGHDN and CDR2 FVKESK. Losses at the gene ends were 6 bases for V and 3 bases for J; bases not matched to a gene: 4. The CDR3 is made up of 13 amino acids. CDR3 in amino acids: CASRNRGDYGYTF. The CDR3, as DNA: TGTGCCAGCAGAAACAGGGGTGACTATGGCTACACCTTC.

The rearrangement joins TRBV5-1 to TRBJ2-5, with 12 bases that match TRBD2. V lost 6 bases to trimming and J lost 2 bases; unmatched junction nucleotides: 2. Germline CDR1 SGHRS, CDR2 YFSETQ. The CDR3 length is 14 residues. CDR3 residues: CASNLAGGQETQYF. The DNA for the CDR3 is TGCGCCAGCAACCTAGCGGGGGGGCAAGAGACCCAGTACTTC.

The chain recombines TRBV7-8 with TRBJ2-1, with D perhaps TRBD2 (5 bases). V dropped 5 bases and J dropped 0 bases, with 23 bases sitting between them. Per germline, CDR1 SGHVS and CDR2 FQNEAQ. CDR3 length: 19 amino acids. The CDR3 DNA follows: TGTGCCAGCAGCCTGGACCCACCAGGTTTAGGGAGCTCCTACAATGAGCAGTTCTTC. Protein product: CASSLDPPGLGSSYNEQFF.

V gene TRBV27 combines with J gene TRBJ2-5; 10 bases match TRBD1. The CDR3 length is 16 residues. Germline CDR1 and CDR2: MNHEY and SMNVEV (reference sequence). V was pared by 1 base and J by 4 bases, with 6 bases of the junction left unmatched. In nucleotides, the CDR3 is TGTGCCAGCAGTTTATTAAGGACAGGGGGACGAGAGACCCAGTACTTC. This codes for CASSLLRTGGRETQYF.

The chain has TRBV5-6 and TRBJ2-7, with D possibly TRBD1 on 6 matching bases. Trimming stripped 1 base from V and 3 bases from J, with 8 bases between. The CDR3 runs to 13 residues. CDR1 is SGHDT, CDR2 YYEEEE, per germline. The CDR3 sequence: CASSLWGHYEQYF. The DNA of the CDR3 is TGTGCCAGCAGCTTGTGGGGGCACTACGAGCAGTACTTC.

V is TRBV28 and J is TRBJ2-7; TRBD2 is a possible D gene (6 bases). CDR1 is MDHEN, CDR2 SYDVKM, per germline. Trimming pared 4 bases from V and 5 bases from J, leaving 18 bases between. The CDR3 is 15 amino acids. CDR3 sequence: CASSSPPGSLDEQYF. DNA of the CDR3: TGTGCCAGCAGTTCCCCCCCCGGGAGCCTCGACGAGCAGTACTTC.

The DNA of the CDR3 is TGTGCCAGCAGGTCGACAGGGTCCCATCAGCCCCAGCATTTT. Amino acid sequence: CASRSTGSHQPQHF. The chain uses TRBV27 and TRBJ1-5; 7 bases align to TRBD1. Trimming removed 6 bases from V and 5 bases from J; junction bases left unmatched: 7. This CDR3 has 14 residues. The germline V gene has CDR1 MNHEY and CDR2 SMNVEV (reference sequence).

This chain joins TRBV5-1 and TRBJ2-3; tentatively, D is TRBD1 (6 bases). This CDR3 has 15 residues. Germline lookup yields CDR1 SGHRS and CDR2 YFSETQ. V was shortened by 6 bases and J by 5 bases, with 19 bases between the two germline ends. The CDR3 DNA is TGCGCCAGCAACCCAGGGGCCCCAATTGTAGATACGCAGTATTTT. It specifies CASNPGAPIVDTQYF. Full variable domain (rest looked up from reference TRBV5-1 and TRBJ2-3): KAGVTQTPRYLIKTRGQQVTLSCSPISGHRSVSWYQQTPGQGLQFLFEYFSETQRNKGNFPGRFSGRQFSNSRSEMNVSTLELGDSALYLCASNPGAPIVDTQYFGPGTRLTVL.

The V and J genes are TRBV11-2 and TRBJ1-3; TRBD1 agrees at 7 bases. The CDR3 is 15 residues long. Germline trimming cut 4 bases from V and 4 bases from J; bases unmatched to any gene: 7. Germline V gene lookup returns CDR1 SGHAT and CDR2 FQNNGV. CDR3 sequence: CASSSYRGSGNTIYF. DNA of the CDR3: TGTGCCAGCAGCTCATACAGGGGTTCCGGAAACACCATATATTTT.

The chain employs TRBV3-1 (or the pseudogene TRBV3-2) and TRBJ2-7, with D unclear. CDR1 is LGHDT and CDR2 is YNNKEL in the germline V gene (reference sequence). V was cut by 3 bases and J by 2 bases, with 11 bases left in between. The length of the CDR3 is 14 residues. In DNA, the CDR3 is TGTGCCAGCAGCCAGTCCATTCGGGCCTACGAGCAGTACTTC. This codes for CASSQSIRAYEQYF.

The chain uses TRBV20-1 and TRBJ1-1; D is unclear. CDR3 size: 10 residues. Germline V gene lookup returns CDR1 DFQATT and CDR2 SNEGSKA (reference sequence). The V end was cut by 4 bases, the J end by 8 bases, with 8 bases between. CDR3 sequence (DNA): TGCAGTGCTAAGGACTTAGAAGCTTTCTTT. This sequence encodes CSAKDLEAFF.

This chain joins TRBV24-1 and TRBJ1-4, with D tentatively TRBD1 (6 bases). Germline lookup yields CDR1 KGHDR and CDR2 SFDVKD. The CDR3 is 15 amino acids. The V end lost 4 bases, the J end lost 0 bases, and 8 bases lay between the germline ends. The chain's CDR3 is CATSDPGATNEKLFF. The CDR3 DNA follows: TGTGCCACCAGTGACCCAGGGGCAACTAATGAAAAACTGTTTTTT.

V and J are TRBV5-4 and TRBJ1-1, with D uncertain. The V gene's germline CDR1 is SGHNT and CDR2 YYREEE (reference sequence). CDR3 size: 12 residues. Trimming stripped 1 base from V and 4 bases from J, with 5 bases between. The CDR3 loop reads CASSLSGTEAFF. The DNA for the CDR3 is TGTGCCAGCAGCTTGTCCGGCACTGAAGCTTTCTTT.